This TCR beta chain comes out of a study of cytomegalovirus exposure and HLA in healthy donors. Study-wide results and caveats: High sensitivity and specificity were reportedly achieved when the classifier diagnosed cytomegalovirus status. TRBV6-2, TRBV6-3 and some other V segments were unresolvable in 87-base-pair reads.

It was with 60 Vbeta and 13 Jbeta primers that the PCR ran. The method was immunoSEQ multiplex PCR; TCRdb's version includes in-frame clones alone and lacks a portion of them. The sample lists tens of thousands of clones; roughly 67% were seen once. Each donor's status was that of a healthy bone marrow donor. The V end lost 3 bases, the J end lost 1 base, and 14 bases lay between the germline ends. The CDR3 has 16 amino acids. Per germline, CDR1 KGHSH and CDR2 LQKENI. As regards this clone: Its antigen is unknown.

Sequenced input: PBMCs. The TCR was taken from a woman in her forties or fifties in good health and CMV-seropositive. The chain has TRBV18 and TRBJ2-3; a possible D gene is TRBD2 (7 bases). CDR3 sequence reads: CASSPRGGARTDTQYF. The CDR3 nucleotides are TGTGCCAGCTCACCCCGTGGGGGGGCCCGCACAGATACGCAGTATTTT.